A single T cell receptor (beta chain) is shown here with its context. This entry belongs to a study of blood T cell repertoires in COVID-19. Study as a whole: Acute-phase and convalescent COVID-19 samples originated in the United States, Italy and Spain. The cDNA or gDNA used as material had been derived from T cells, B-cell-depleted T cells, or PBMCs.

Original handling: It was from reference gene primer amplification that nucleated cell counts were estimated. Using immunoSEQ multiplex PCR, the repertoire was profiled, and TCRdb retains in-frame clones only, with some absent. D and trimming were read from the DNA, whereas the V and J calls and clone size are those reported in that table. The sample consists of about 170,000 clones, roughly 84% of them appearing once. The CDR3 is made up of 12 amino acids. V dropped 5 bases and J dropped 7 bases, with 9 bases sitting between them. CDR1 and CDR2 from the germline V gene are SGHTA and FQGNSA. The receptor was derived from a woman aged 80 or over with active or convalescent COVID-19. The V and J genes are TRBV7-2 and TRBJ2-1, with D possibly matching TRBD2 (5 bases). Sequencing was performed on peripheral blood. The CDR3 DNA reads TGTGCCAGCAGCGCCCCGGGGAATGAGCAGTTCTTC. As protein: CASSAPGNEQFF.